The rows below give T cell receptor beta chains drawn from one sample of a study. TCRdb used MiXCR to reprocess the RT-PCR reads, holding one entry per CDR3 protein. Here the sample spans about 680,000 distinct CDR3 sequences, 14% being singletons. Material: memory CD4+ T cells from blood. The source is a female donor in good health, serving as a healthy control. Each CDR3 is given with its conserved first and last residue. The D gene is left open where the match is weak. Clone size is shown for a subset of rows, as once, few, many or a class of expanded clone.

CDR3 DNA: TGTGCCAGCAGCGTAGAAGAGGGGACTGACACTGAAGCTTTCTTT
CDR3 protein: CASSVEEGTDTEAFF
J gene: TRBJ1-1
D gene: .
clone size: .
V gene: TRBV9

CDR3 DNA: TGTGCCAGCAGATACATGCAGGGGTCTGGCTACACCTTC
CDR3 protein: CASRYMQGSGYTF
J gene: TRBJ1-2
D gene: .
clone size: .
V gene: TRBV28

CDR3 DNA: TGCAGTGCTAGCCCCCATCGACTAGCGGGCAGCACAGATACGCAGTATTTT
CDR3 protein: CSASPHRLAGSTDTQYF
J gene: TRBJ2-3
D gene: TRBD2
clone size: .
V gene: TRBV20-1

CDR3 DNA: TGCAGTGCGACTTTCCCGAACACCGGGGAGCTGTTTTTT
CDR3 protein: CSATFPNTGELFF
J gene: TRBJ2-2
D gene: .
clone size: few
V gene: TRBV20-1

CDR3 DNA: TGTGCCAGCAGCCGCGTTACGGGACCGTTGAAAGAGACCCAGTACTTC
CDR3 protein: CASSRVTGPLKETQYF
J gene: TRBJ2-5
D gene: .
clone size: .
V gene: TRBV11-2

CDR3 DNA: TGTGCCAGCAGGGGCGACACACACTATGGCTACACCTTC
CDR3 protein: CASRGDTHYGYTF
J gene: TRBJ1-2
D gene: .
clone size: .
V gene: TRBV12-3/TRBV12-4

CDR3 DNA: TGCAGCGTTGACATTGGCACAGATACGCAGTATTTT
CDR3 protein: CSVDIGTDTQYF
J gene: TRBJ2-3
D gene: .
clone size: many
V gene: TRBV29-1

CDR3 DNA: TGTGCCAGCAGTTATCGTATCGGGGCCGGGGAGCTGTTTTTT
CDR3 protein: CASSYRIGAGELFF
J gene: TRBJ2-2
D gene: .
clone size: many
V gene: TRBV6-5

CDR3 DNA: TGTGCCATCAGTGCCGATTACCGGGAGGTAGGTGAGCAGTTCTTC
CDR3 protein: CAISADYREVGEQFF
J gene: TRBJ2-1
D gene: TRBD2
clone size: few
V gene: TRBV10-3

CDR3 DNA: TGTGCCAGCAGTTCCCGGGTTCTAGGGCGAGGACCTTACAATGAGCAGTTCTTC
CDR3 protein: CASSSRVLGRGPYNEQFF
J gene: TRBJ2-1
D gene: .
clone size: few
V gene: TRBV6-2/TRBV6-3

CDR3 DNA: TGTGCCAGCAGCCGTTGGTTTGGACAGGGGTACGAAAAACTGTTTTTT
CDR3 protein: CASSRWFGQGYEKLFF
J gene: TRBJ1-4
D gene: TRBD1
clone size: many
V gene: TRBV7-9

CDR3 DNA: TGTGCCAGCAGCTCCCTAGACAGGGACAATCAGCCCCAGCATTTT
CDR3 protein: CASSSLDRDNQPQHF
J gene: TRBJ1-5
D gene: TRBD1
clone size: .
V gene: TRBV5-6

CDR3 DNA: TGCAGTGCTAGAGATCAAAGATCTGGGGCCGGGGAGCTGTTTTTT
CDR3 protein: CSARDQRSGAGELFF
J gene: TRBJ2-2
D gene: .
clone size: .
V gene: TRBV20-1

CDR3 DNA: TGTGCCAGCAGCTTAGGCGGCGGGGGGGCGGGCACAGATACGCAGTATTTT
CDR3 protein: CASSLGGGGAGTDTQYF
J gene: TRBJ2-3
D gene: TRBD2
clone size: .
V gene: TRBV7-2

CDR3 DNA: TGCGCCAGCAGCCAACTGCAGGAATACGAGCAGTACTTC
CDR3 protein: CASSQLQEYEQYF
J gene: TRBJ2-7
D gene: .
clone size: .
V gene: TRBV4-1

CDR3 DNA: TGTGCCAGCAGCGTATGGGGGGGCCAAGAGACCCAGTACTTC
CDR3 protein: CASSVWGGQETQYF
J gene: TRBJ2-5
D gene: TRBD2
clone size: .
V gene: TRBV9

CDR3 DNA: TGCAGTGCTCCCCGGACAGGGAGCTACAATGAGCAGTTCTTC
CDR3 protein: CSAPRTGSYNEQFF
J gene: TRBJ2-1
D gene: TRBD1
clone size: few
V gene: TRBV20-1

CDR3 DNA: TGTGCCAGCAGCCCATACGTACGGGAGATCTACGAGCAGTACTTC
CDR3 protein: CASSPYVREIYEQYF
J gene: TRBJ2-7
D gene: .
clone size: .
V gene: TRBV7-2

CDR3 DNA: TGTGCCAGCAGCCCTCTAGCGGGAGGGATCAATGAGCAGTTCTTC
CDR3 protein: CASSPLAGGINEQFF
J gene: TRBJ2-1
D gene: TRBD2
clone size: few
V gene: TRBV11-2

CDR3 DNA: TGTGCCAGCAGCTTCTTCGGGGGTTACAATGAGCAGTTCTTC
CDR3 protein: CASSFFGGYNEQFF
J gene: TRBJ2-1
D gene: .
clone size: few
V gene: TRBV5-8

CDR3 DNA: TGTGCCACCAGTGATTCCGGACTAGCGGGAGATTACGAGCAGTACTTC
CDR3 protein: CATSDSGLAGDYEQYF
J gene: TRBJ2-7
D gene: TRBD2
clone size: few
V gene: TRBV24-1

CDR3 DNA: TGCGCCAGCAGCTTGGCCGGGACTAGCGGGGGCACCGGGGAGCTGTTTTTT
CDR3 protein: CASSLAGTSGGTGELFF
J gene: TRBJ2-2
D gene: TRBD2
clone size: many
V gene: TRBV5-1

CDR3 DNA: TGTGCCAGCAGTTACCAACAGGGGAGGAACACTGAAGCTTTCTTT
CDR3 protein: CASSYQQGRNTEAFF
J gene: TRBJ1-1
D gene: TRBD1
clone size: few
V gene: TRBV6-5

CDR3 DNA: TGTGCCAGCAGCTTAGCGCAAATGTACGCTTTCTTT
CDR3 protein: CASSLAQMYAFF
J gene: TRBJ1-1
D gene: .
clone size: many
V gene: TRBV7-2

CDR3 DNA: TGTGCCAGCAGCGTAGGTCCAATGGACTACGGGAATGAGCAGTTCTTC
CDR3 protein: CASSVGPMDYGNEQFF
J gene: TRBJ2-1
D gene: .
clone size: few
V gene: TRBV9

CDR3 DNA: TGTGCCTGGAGTGTATTGGGACGGGGTAGTGTGTACGAGCAGTACTTC
CDR3 protein: CAWSVLGRGSVYEQYF
J gene: TRBJ2-7
D gene: .
clone size: few
V gene: TRBV30

CDR3 DNA: TGTGCCAGCAGCGTTGTAGCGGGCACGGGGCGTTCCTACAATGAGCAGTTCTTC
CDR3 protein: CASSVVAGTGRSYNEQFF
J gene: TRBJ2-1
D gene: TRBD2
clone size: many
V gene: TRBV9

CDR3 DNA: TGTGCCAGCAGTTACTACACATCGGGAGCTTTCTTT
CDR3 protein: CASSYYTSGAFF
J gene: TRBJ1-1
D gene: .
clone size: few
V gene: TRBV6-2/TRBV6-3

CDR3 DNA: TGTGCCAGCTCACCAAGGACAGGGGGCGCATCCGGGGAGCTGTTTTTT
CDR3 protein: CASSPRTGGASGELFF
J gene: TRBJ2-2
D gene: TRBD1
clone size: few
V gene: TRBV18

CDR3 DNA: TGTGCCAGCAGTTACTCCCCCCGGCAGAGACTGTTTTTT
CDR3 protein: CASSYSPRQRLFF
J gene: TRBJ1-4
D gene: .
clone size: many
V gene: TRBV6-5

CDR3 DNA: TGCAGTGCTAGAGTTCAGGGGGGTTTCGGGGAGCTGTTTTTT
CDR3 protein: CSARVQGGFGELFF
J gene: TRBJ2-2
D gene: .
clone size: .
V gene: TRBV20-1

CDR3 DNA: TGCAGTGCTAGAGGAGGGACTAGCGGGGGCACCACCTACAATGAGCAGTTCTTC
CDR3 protein: CSARGGTSGGTTYNEQFF
J gene: TRBJ2-1
D gene: TRBD2
clone size: few
V gene: TRBV20-1

CDR3 DNA: TGTGCCAGCCAGCGGGGGACCTACAATGAGCAGTTCTTC
CDR3 protein: CASQRGTYNEQFF
J gene: TRBJ2-1
D gene: TRBD2
clone size: many
V gene: TRBV12-3/TRBV12-4

CDR3 DNA: TGTGCCAGCAGTTCCGGGACACCGTATGGCTACACCTTC
CDR3 protein: CASSSGTPYGYTF
J gene: TRBJ1-2
D gene: .
clone size: few
V gene: TRBV28

CDR3 DNA: TGTGCCAGCAGCGTAGATCTTGACTATGAGTACTTC
CDR3 protein: CASSVDLDYEYF
J gene: TRBJ2-7
D gene: .
clone size: few
V gene: TRBV9

CDR3 DNA: TGTGCCAGTAGTAAACCAACAGGGAGCACTGAAGCTTTCTTT
CDR3 protein: CASSKPTGSTEAFF
J gene: TRBJ1-1
D gene: .
clone size: few
V gene: TRBV19

CDR3 DNA: TGCAGTGGTCCGGGACCCATAACAGATACGCAGTATTTT
CDR3 protein: CSGPGPITDTQYF
J gene: TRBJ2-3
D gene: .
clone size: .
V gene: TRBV20-1

CDR3 DNA: TGTGCCAGCAGACCCGGGGCCGGAAGGGGAACTCACGAGCAGTACTTC
CDR3 protein: CASRPGAGRGTHEQYF
J gene: TRBJ2-7
D gene: .
clone size: .
V gene: TRBV7-6

CDR3 DNA: TGCAGTGCTAGATACCTCGGCGGCTACACCTTC
CDR3 protein: CSARYLGGYTF
J gene: TRBJ1-2
D gene: .
clone size: few
V gene: TRBV20-1

CDR3 DNA: TGCGCCAGCAGCCAAGGGATATTCGGGTTCTCCCAAGAGACCCAGTACTTC
CDR3 protein: CASSQGIFGFSQETQYF
J gene: TRBJ2-5
D gene: .
clone size: many
V gene: TRBV4-1

CDR3 DNA: TGTGCCAGCTCACCTTCTGCAGGGGGTAACAATCAGCCCCAGCATTTT
CDR3 protein: CASSPSAGGNNQPQHF
J gene: TRBJ1-5
D gene: TRBD1
clone size: few
V gene: TRBV18

CDR3 DNA: TGTGCCAGCATCCAGAACAGTTACGAGCAGTACTTC
CDR3 protein: CASIQNSYEQYF
J gene: TRBJ2-7
D gene: .
clone size: .
V gene: TRBV6-2/TRBV6-3

CDR3 DNA: TGTGCCAGCAGTTTACCTGCCCAAATCTGGGAGACCCAGTACTTC
CDR3 protein: CASSLPAQIWETQYF
J gene: TRBJ2-5
D gene: .
clone size: few
V gene: TRBV28

CDR3 DNA: TGTGCCAGCAGTGAAGCGAGGACCCCGGGAGAGCAGTTCTTC
CDR3 protein: CASSEARTPGEQFF
J gene: TRBJ2-1
D gene: .
clone size: .
V gene: TRBV2